This T cell receptor (beta chain) was sequenced during a study of T cells after yellow fever vaccination. Study findings and constraints: Once the booster was given, most primary-vaccination clones reappeared, at 95% to 98% for CD4 and over 85% for CD8. CD4 and CD8 compartments shared a small share of clonotypes, likely from convergent recombination.

They built TCR cDNA with 5'RACE template switching, a step that put in a universal primer site and UMIs. TCRdb re-derived calls from the 5' RACE reads in MiXCR, one entry per CDR3 protein. This table holds over 300,000 distinct CDR3 sequences, about 4% found once. CDR1 and CDR2 from the germline V gene are LGHNA and YSLEER. The CDR3 length is 18 residues. Germline trimming cut 0 bases from V and 4 bases from J; bases unmatched to any gene: 9. This clonotype has just a few counts. Its antigen is not identified. The source material was PBMCs, sampled 5 days after the yellow fever booster vaccination. The clonotype originates from a man in his late teens or twenties who received the YFV17D yellow fever vaccine. The chain carries TRBV4-3 and TRBJ2-1; 10 nucleotides agree with TRBD1. CDR3 coding DNA: TGCGCCAGCAGCCAAGATCCTACGACAGGGGGCAGGTACAATGAGCAGTTCTTC. Encoded protein: CASSQDPTTGGRYNEQFF.